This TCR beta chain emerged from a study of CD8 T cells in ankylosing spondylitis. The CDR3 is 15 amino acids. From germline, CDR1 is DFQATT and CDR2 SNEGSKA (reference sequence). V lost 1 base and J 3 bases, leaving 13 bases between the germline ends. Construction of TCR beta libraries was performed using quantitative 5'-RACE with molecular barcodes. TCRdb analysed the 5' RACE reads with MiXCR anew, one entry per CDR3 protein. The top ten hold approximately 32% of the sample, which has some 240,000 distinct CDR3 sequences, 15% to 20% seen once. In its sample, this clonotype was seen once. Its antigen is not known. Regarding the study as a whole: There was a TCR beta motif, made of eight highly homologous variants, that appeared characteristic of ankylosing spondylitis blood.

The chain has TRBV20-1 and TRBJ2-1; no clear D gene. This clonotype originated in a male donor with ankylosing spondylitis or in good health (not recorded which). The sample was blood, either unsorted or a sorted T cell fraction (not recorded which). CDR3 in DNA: TGCAGTGCTAGAGGCCCGGGCTCATTCTACAATGAGCAGTTCTTC. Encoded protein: CSARGPGSFYNEQFF.